This T cell receptor (beta chain) was captured in a study of blood T cell repertoires in COVID-19. Repertoires were generated with immunoSEQ multiplex PCR, while TCRdb's copy carries only in-frame clones and drops some. The sample consists of some 220,000 clones, over 60% of them appearing once. Germline assignment: CDR1 SGHTS and CDR2 YDEGEE. V lost 6 bases to trimming and J lost 0 bases, with 12 bases between them. This CDR3 is 15 amino acids long. The sequencing input was peripheral blood. This TCR came from a woman between 65 and 79 years old with acute or convalescent COVID-19. This chain links TRBV5-8 with TRBJ2-2, with no clear D. CDR3 sequence (DNA): TGTGCCAGCACTAGACTTGGATCGAACACCGGGGAGCTGTTTTTT. It yields the protein CASTRLGSNTGELFF.